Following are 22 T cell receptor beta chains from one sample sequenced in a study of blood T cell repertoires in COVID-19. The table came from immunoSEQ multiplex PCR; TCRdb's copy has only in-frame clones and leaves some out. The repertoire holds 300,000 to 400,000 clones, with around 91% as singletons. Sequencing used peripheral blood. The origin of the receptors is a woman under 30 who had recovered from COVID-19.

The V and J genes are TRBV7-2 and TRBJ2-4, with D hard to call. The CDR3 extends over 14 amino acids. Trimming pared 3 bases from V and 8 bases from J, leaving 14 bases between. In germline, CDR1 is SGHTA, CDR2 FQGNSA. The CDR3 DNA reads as TGTGCCAGCAGCTTTTCAAGGCAGGTAGACATTCAGTACTTC. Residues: CASSFSRQVDIQYF.

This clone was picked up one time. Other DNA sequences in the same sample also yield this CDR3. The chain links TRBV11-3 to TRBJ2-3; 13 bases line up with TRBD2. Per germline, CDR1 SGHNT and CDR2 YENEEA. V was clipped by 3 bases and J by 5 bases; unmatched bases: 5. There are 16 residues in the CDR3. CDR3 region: CASSLRLAGGGDTQYF. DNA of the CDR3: TGTGCCAGCAGCTTGAGACTAGCGGGAGGAGGAGATACGCAGTATTTT.

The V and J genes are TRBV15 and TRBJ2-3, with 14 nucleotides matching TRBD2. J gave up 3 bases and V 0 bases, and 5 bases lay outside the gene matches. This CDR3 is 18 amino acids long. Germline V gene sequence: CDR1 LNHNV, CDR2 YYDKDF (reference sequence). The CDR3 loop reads CATSRDRGTSGSTDTQYF. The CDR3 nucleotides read TGTGCCACCAGCAGAGATCGTGGGACTAGCGGGAGTACAGATACGCAGTATTTT. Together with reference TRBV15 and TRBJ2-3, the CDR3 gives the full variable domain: DAMVIQNPRYQVTQFGKPVTLSCSQTLNHNVMYWYQQKSSQAPKLLFHYYDKDFNNEADTPDNFQSRRPNTSFCFLDIRSPGLGDTAMYLCATSRDRGTSGSTDTQYFGPGTRLTVL.

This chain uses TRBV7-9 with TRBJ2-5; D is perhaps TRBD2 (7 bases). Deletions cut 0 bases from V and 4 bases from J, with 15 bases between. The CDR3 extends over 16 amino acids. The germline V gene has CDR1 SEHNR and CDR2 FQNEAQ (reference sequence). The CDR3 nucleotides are TGTGCCAGCAGCTTAGCCCTTAGGGGGGGCGCAGAGACCCAGTACTTC. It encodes CASSLALRGGAETQYF.

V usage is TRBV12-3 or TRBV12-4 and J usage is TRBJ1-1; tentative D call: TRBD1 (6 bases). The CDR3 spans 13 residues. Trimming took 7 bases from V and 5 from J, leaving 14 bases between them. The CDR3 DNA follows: TGTGCCAGCACCCGAGGGGGAAGGACTGAAGCTTTCTTT. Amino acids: CASTRGGRTEAFF.

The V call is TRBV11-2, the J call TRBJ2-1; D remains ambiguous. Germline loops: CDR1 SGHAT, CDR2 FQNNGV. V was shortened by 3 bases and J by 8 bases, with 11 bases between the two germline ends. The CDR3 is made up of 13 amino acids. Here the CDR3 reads CASSFFLADEQFF. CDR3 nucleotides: TGTGCCAGCAGCTTCTTCCTTGCGGATGAGCAGTTCTTC.

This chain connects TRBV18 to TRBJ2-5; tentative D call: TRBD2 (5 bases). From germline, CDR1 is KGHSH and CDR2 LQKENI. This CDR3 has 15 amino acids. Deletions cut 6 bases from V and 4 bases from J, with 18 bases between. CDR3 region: CASSQRLDRGETQYF. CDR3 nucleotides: TGTGCCAGCTCCCAGAGACTGGACCGGGGAGAGACCCAGTACTTC.

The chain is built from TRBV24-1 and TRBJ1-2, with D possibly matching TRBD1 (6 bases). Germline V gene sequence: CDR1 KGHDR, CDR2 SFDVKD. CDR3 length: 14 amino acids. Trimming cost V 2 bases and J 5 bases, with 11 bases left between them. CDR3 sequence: CATSDSGRGYGYTF. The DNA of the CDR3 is TGTGCCACCAGTGATTCCGGCAGGGGATATGGCTACACCTTC.

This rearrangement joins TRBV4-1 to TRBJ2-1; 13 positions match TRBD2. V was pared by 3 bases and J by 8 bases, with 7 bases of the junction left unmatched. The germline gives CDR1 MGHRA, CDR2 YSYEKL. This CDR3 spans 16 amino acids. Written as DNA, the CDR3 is TGCGCCAGCAGCCACACAGGACTAGCGGGAGAAGATGAGCAGTTCTTC. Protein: CASSHTGLAGEDEQFF.

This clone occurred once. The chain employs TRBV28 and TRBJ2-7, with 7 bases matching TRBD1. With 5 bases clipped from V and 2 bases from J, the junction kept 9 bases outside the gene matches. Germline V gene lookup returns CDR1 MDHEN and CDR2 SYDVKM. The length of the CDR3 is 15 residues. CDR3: CASSPAGTAPYEQYV. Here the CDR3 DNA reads TGTGCCAGCAGTCCAGCCGGGACAGCCCCCTACGAGCAGTACGTC.

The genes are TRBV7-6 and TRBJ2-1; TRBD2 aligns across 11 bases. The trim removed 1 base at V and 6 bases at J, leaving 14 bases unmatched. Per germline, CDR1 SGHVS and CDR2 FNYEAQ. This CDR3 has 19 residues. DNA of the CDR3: TGTGCCAGCAGCTTAGTAGGGTCCTTAGCGGGAGGGCCTAGCAATGAGCAGTTCTTC. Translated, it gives CASSLVGSLAGGPSNEQFF.

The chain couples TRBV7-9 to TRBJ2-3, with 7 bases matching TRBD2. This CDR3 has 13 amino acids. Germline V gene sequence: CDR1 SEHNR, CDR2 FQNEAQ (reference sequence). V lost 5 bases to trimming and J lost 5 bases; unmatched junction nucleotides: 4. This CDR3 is CASSRREGDTQYF. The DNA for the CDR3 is TGTGCCAGCAGCCGTAGGGAGGGAGATACGCAGTATTTT.

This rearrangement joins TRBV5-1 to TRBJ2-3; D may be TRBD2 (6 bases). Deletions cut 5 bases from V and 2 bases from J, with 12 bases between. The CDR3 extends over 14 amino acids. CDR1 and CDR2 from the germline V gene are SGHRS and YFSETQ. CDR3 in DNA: TGCGCCAGCAGTGATCCGGGGGTCACAGATACGCAGTATTTT. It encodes CASSDPGVTDTQYF.

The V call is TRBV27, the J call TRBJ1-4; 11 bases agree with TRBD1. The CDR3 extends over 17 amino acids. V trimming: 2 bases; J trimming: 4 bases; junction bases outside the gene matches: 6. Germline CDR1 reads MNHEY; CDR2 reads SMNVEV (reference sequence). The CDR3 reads CASSLRGTGGSNEKLFF. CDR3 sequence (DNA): TGTGCCAGCAGTTTACGGGGGACAGGGGGTAGTAATGAAAAACTGTTTTTT.

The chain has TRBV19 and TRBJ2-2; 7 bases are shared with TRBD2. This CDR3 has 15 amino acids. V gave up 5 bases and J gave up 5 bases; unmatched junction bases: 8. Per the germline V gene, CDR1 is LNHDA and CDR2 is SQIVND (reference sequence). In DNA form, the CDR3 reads TGTGCCAGTAGTCGGCGGGACTATCAAACCGGGGAGCTGTTTTTT. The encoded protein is CASSRRDYQTGELFF.

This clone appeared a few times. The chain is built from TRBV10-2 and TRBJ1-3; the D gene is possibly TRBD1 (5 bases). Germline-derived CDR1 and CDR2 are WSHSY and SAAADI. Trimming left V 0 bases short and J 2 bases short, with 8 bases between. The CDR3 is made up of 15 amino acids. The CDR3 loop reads CASSESKGPGNTIYF. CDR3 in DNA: TGCGCCAGCAGTGAGTCGAAGGGGCCTGGAAACACCATATATTTT.

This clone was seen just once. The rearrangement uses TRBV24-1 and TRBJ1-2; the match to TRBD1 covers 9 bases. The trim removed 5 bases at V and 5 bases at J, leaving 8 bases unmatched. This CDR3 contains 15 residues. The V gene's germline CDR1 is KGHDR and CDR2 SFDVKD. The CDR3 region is CATSAWDRVGYGYTF. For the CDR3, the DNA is TGTGCCACCAGTGCCTGGGACAGGGTGGGGTATGGCTACACCTTC.

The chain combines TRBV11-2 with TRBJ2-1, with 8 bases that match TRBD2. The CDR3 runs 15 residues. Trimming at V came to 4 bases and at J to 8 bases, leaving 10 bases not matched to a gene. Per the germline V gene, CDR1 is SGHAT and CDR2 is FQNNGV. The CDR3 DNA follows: TGTGCCAGCAGCTCGTGGGCTAGCGGGTACGATGAGCAGTTCTTC. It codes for CASSSWASGYDEQFF.

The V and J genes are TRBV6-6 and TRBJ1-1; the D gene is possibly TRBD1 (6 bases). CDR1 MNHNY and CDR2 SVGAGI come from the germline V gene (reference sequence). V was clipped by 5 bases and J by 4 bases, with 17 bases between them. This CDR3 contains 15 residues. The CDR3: CASSDHRVLGTEAFF. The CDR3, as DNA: TGTGCCAGCAGTGACCACAGGGTTTTGGGCACTGAAGCTTTCTTT.

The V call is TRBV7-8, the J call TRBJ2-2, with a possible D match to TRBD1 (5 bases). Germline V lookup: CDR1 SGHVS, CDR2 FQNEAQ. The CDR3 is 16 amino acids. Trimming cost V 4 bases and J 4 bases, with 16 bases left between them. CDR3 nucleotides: TGTGCCAGCAGCTCTCTCCCAGGGCCGCGCACCGGGGAGCTGTTTTTT. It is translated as CASSSLPGPRTGELFF. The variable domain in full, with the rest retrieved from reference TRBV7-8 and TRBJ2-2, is GAGVSQSPRYKVAKRGQDVALRCDPISGHVSLFWYQQALGQGPEFLTYFQNEAQLDKSGLPSDRFFAERPEGSVSTLKIQRTQQEDSAVYLCASSSLPGPRTGELFFGEGSRLTVL.

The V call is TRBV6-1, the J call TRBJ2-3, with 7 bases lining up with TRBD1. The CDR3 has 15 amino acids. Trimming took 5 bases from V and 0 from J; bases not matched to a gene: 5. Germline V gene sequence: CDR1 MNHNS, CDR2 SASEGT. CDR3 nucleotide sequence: TGTGCCAGCAGTTGGGACAGAGCTAGCACAGATACGCAGTATTTT. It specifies CASSWDRASTDTQYF.

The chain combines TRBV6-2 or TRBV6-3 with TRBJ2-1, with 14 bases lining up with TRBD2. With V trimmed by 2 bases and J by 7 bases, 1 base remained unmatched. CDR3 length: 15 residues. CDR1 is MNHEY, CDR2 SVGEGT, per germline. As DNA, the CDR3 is TGTGCCAGCAGTTACCGGACTAGCGGGGGGAATGAGCAGTTCTTC. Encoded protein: CASSYRTSGGNEQFF.